Listed below are T cell receptor beta chains from one sample, sequenced in a study of CD8 T cells in Susac syndrome. MiXCR, run by TCRdb on the immunoSEQ multiplex PCR reads, gives a single entry per CDR3 protein. Among 400,000 or so distinct CDR3 sequences, around 85% were seen once, and the ten largest hold 0.09% to 0.15%. The material sequenced was CD8+ T cells from PBMCs. The receptors here all came from a human donor with multiple sclerosis. Both conserved end residues are part of each CDR3. The order of the fields is clone size, D gene, J gene, V gene, CDR3 DNA, CDR3 protein. D genes are given only for firm matches. The size entry is marked missing in some rows and otherwise reads once, few, many or a size class.

NA TRBD1 TRBJ1-1 TRBV7-9 TGTGCCAGCAGCTTGACAGGGGATCGCACTGAAGCTTTCTTT CASSLTGDRTEAFF
NA TRBD1 TRBJ2-7 TRBV30 TGTGCCTGGAGTGTCTGGACAGGGGAGTTTTCCTACGAGCAGTACTTC CAWSVWTGEFSYEQYF
NA NA TRBJ2-7 TRBV27 TGTGCCAGCACCAACCTCCCGGGGGAAGGTAGCGACGAGCAGTACTTC CASTNLPGEGSDEQYF
NA TRBD2 TRBJ2-7 TRBV6-1 TGTGCCAGCAGTAGAAACCGGGACTATCCCCCTACGGAGCAGTACTTC CASSRNRDYPPTEQYF
NA TRBD2 TRBJ2-1 TRBV6-1 TGTGCCAGCAGCCTCACGGGAGCGGGGGGGTACAATGAGCAGTTCTTC CASSLTGAGGYNEQFF
NA NA TRBJ1-5 TRBV27 TGTGCCAGCAGCTATACTCGGGATCAGCCCCAGCATTTT CASSYTRDQPQHF
NA NA TRBJ2-5 TRBV7-8 TGTGCCAGCAGCCCGCACAATAGCGGTGGAGAGACCCAGTACTTC CASSPHNSGGETQYF
NA TRBD2 TRBJ2-5 TRBV12-3/TRBV12-4 TGTGCCAGCAGTCTTGATAGCGGGGGGGCGGACCAAGAGACCCAGTACTTC CASSLDSGGADQETQYF
few TRBD1 TRBJ2-4 TRBV6-1 TGTGCCAGCAGACCGGGACAGGGTATTGGAGGGGACATTCAGTACTTC CASRPGQGIGGDIQYF
NA NA TRBJ2-1 TRBV27 TGTGCCAGCAGTTTATCGAGGCCGGGAGAGGGGTTTTACAATGAGCAGTTCTTC CASSLSRPGEGFYNEQFF
NA TRBD1 TRBJ2-7 TRBV7-6 TGTGCCAGCAGCCCGTCCGGGACAGAATTCGAGCAGTACTTC CASSPSGTEFEQYF
NA NA TRBJ2-7 TRBV14 TGTGCCAGCAGCCAAGGAGTCGGGACTTTCTACGAGCAGTACTTC CASSQGVGTFYEQYF
NA TRBD1 TRBJ2-5 TRBV27 TGTGCCAGCAGTTCCCCTCGGACAGGGTCAGAGACCCAGTACTTC CASSSPRTGSETQYF
few NA TRBJ2-7 TRBV5-1 TGCGCCAGCAGCTTGGAGCAGGGTCTCTACGAGCAGTACTTC CASSLEQGLYEQYF
NA NA TRBJ1-1 TRBV4-1 TGCGCCAGCAGCCAAGATGGGGATATGAACACTGAAGCTTTCTTT CASSQDGDMNTEAFF
NA NA TRBJ1-1 TRBV29-1 TGCAGCGCAAACCAGGGTGAAGCTTTCTTT CSANQGEAFF
NA NA TRBJ2-5 TRBV18 TGTGCCAGCTCACCATGGGCCGAGGGGGAGACCCAGTACTTC CASSPWAEGETQYF
NA TRBD1 TRBJ2-7 TRBV5-1 TGCGCCAGCAGCTGGACCGGGACAGGGATCTACGAGCAGTACTTC CASSWTGTGIYEQYF
NA NA TRBJ1-2 TRBV4-1 TGCGCCAGCAGCCAAGATAGGGGGACCTATGGCTACACCTTC CASSQDRGTYGYTF
NA NA TRBJ2-1 TRBV27 TGTGCCAGCAGTGCGGGACCGCGGGATGAGTTCTTC CASSAGPRDEFF
NA NA TRBJ1-3 TRBV12-3/TRBV12-4 TGTGCCAGCAGTCTCGACCTATACTCTGGAAACACCATATATTTT CASSLDLYSGNTIYF
NA NA TRBJ1-1 TRBV6-2/TRBV6-3 TGTGCCAGCAGTTACTCGCTGCTTTGGGGAGCTTTCTTT CASSYSLLWGAFF
NA NA TRBJ2-7 TRBV29-1 TGCAGCGTTTCCCGGGACTACGAGCAGTACTTC CSVSRDYEQYF
NA NA TRBJ1-1 TRBV4-1 TGCGCCAGCAGCCAGACTCAGGGAGGGGAGGGAGAAGCTTTCTTT CASSQTQGGEGEAFF
NA NA TRBJ1-1 TRBV20-1 TGCAGTGCTAGAGATCGCGTAGGGTACACTGAAGCTTTCTTT CSARDRVGYTEAFF
NA TRBD1 TRBJ1-5 TRBV4-1 TGCGCCAGCAGCCGGACAGGGGAAAATCAGCCCCAGCATTTT CASSRTGENQPQHF
NA NA TRBJ1-3 TRBV2 TGTGCCAGCAGTGAAGCGCTTCAAGGGGGGCCTGGAAACACCATATATTTT CASSEALQGGPGNTIYF